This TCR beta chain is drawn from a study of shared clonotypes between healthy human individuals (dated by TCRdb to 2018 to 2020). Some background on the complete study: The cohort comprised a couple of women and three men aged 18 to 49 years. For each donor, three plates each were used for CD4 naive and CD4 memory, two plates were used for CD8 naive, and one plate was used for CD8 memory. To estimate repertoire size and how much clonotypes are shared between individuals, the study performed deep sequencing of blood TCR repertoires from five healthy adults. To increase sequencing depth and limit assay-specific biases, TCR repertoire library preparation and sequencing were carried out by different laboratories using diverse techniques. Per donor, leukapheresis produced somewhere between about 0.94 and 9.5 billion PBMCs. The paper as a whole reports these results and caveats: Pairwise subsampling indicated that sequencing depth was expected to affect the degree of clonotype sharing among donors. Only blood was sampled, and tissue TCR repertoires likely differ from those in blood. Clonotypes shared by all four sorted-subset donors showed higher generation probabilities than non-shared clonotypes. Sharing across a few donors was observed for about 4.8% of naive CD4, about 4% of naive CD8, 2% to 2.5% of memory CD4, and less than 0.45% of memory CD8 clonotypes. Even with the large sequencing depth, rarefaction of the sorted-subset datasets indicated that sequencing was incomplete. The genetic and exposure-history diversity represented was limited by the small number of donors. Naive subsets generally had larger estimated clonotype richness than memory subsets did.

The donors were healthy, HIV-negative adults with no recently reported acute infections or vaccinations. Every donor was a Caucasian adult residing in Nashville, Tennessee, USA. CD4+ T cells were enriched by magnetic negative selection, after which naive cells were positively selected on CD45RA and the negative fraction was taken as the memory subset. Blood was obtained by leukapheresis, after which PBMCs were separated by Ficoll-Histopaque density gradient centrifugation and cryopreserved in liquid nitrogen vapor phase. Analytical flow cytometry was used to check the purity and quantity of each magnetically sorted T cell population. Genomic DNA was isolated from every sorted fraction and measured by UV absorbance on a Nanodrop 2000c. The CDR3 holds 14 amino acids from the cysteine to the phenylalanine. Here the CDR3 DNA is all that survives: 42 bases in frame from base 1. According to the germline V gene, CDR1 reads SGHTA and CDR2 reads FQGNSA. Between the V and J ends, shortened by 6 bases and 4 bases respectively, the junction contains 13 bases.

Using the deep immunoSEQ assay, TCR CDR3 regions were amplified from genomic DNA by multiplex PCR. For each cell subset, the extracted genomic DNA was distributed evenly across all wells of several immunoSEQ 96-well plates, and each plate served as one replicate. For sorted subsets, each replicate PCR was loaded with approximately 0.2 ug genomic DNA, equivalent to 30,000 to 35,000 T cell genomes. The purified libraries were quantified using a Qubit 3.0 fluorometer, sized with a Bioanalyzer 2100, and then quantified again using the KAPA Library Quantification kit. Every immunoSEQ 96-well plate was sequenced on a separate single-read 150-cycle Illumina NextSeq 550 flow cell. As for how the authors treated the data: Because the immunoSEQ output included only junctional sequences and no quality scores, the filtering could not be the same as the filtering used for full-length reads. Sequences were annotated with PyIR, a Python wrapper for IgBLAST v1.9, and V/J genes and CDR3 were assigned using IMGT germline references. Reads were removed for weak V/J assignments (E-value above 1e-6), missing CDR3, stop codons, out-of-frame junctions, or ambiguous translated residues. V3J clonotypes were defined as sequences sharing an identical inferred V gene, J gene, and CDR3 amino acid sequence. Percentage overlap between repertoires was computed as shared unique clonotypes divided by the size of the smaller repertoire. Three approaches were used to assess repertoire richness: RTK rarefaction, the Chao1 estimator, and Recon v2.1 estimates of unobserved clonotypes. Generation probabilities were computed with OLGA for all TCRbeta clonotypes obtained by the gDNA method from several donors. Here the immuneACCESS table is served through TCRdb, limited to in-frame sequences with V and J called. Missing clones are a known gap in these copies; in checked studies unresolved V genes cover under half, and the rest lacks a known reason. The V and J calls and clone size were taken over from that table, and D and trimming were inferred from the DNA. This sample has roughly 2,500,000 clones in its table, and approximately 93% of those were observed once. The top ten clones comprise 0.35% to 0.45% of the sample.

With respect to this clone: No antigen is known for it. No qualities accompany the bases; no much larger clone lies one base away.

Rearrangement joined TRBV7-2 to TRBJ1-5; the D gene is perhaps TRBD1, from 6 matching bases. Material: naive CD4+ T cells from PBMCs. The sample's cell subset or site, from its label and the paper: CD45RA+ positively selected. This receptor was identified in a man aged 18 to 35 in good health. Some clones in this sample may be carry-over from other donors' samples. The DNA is TGTGCCAGCAGAAAAACGACAGGAAATCAGCCCCAGCATTTT. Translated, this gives CASRKTTGNQPQHF.